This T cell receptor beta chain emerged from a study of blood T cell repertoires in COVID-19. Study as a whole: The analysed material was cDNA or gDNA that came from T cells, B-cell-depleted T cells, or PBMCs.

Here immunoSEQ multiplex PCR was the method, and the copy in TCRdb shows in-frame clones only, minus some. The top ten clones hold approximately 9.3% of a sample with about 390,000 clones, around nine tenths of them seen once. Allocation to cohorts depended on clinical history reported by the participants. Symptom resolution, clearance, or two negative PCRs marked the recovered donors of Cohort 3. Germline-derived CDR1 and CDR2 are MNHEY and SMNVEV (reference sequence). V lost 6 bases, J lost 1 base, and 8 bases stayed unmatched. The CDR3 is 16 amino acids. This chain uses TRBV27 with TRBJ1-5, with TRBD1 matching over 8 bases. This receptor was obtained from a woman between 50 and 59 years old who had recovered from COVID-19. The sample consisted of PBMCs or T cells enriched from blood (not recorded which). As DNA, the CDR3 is TGTGCCAGCAGCCCGGACAGGGAGGAAAGCAATCAGCCCCAGCATTTT. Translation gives CASSPDREESNQPQHF.